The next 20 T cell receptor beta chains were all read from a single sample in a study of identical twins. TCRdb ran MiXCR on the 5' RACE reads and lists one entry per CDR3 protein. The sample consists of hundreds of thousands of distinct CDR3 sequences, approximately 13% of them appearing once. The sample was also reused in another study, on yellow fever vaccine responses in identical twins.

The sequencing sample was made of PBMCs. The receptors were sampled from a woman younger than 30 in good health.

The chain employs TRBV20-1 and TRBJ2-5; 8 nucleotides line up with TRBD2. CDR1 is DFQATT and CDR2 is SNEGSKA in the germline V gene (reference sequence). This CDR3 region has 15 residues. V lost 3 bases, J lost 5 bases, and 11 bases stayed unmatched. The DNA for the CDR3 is TGCAGTGCTAGGGGGACTAGTTCCCCGGGGGAGACCCAGTACTTC. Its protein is CSARGTSSPGETQYF.

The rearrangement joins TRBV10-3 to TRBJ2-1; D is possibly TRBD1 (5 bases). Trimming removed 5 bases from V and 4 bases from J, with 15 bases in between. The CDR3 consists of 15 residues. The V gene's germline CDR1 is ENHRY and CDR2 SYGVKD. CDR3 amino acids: CAISYGREPYNEQFF. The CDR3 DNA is TGTGCCATCAGTTACGGCAGGGAACCTTACAATGAGCAGTTCTTC.

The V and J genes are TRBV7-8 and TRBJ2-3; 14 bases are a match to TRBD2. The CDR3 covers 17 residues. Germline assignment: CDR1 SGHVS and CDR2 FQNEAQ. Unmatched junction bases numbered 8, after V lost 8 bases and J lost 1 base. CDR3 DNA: TGTGCCAGCGGACCCGGGACTAGCGGGAGAGGCACAGATACGCAGTATTTT. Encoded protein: CASGPGTSGRGTDTQYF.

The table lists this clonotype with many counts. The CDR3 is CASSFPWGNIQYF. The CDR3 DNA is TGTGCCAGCAGTTTTCCGTGGGGGAACATTCAGTACTTC. The V gene is TRBV28, the J gene TRBJ2-4; the D gene could be TRBD1 or TRBD2 (5 bases each). Deletions cut 3 bases from V and 7 bases from J, with 10 bases between. This CDR3 has 13 residues. Germline CDR1 MDHEN, CDR2 SYDVKM.

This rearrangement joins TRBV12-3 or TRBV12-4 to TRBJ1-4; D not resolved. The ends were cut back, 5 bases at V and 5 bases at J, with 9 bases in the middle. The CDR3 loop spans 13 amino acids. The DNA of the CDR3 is TGTGCCAGCAGTATGGTGCAGAATGAAAAACTGTTTTTT. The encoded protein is CASSMVQNEKLFF.

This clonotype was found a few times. The CDR3 loop is CSATGQPFSSGYTF. CDR3 coding DNA: TGCAGTGCTACCGGACAACCTTTTAGCAGTGGCTACACCTTC. The V gene is TRBV20-1, the J gene TRBJ1-2; TRBD1 is a possible D gene (5 bases). The germline CDR1 and CDR2 sequences are DFQATT and SNEGSKA (reference sequence). This CDR3 is 14 amino acids long. Deletions cut 4 bases from V and 7 bases from J, with 19 bases between.

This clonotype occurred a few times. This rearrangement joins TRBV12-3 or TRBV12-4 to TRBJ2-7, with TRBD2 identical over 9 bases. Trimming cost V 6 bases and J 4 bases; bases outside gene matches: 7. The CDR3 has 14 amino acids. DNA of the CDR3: TGTGCCAGCAGCCAGCGGGGGGTGTCATACGAGCAGTACTTC. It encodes CASSQRGVSYEQYF.

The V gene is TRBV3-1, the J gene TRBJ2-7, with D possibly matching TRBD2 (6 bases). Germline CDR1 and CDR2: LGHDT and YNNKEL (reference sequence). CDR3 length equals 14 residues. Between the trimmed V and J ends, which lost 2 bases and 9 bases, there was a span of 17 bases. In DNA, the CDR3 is TGTGCCAGCAGCCAAATAGCGGATAACGGGGGGCAGTACTTC. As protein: CASSQIADNGGQYF.

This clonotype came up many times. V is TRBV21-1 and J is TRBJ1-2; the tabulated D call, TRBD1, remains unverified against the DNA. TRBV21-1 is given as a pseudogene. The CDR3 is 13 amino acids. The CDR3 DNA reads TGTGCCAGCAGCAAAGTGACAGTCTATGGCTACACCTTC. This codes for CASSKVTVYGYTF.

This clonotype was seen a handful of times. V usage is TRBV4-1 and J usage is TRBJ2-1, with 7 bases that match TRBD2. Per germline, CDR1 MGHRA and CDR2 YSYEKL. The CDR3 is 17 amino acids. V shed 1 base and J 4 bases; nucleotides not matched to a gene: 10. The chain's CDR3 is CASSQGEGREPYNEQFF. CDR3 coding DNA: TGCGCCAGCAGCCAAGGGGAGGGAAGGGAACCATACAATGAGCAGTTCTTC.

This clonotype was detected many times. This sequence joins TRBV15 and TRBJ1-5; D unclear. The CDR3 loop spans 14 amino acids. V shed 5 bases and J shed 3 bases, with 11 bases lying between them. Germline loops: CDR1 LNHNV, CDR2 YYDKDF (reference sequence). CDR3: CATSLGRVNQPQHF. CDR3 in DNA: TGTGCCACCAGCCTAGGGAGGGTCAATCAGCCCCAGCATTTT.

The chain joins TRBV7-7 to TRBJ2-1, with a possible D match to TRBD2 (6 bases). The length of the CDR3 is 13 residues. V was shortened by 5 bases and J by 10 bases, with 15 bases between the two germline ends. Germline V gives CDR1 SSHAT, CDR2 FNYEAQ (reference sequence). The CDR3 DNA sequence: TGTGCCAGCAGCCCGCGGTTAGGAGGGGAGCAGTTCTTC. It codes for CASSPRLGGEQFF.

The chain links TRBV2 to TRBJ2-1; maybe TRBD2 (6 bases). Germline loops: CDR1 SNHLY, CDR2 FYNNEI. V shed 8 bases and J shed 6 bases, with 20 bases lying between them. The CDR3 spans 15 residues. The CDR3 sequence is CASRGSGGNVNEQFF. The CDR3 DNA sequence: TGTGCCAGCCGTGGGTCCGGGGGAAACGTCAATGAGCAGTTCTTC.

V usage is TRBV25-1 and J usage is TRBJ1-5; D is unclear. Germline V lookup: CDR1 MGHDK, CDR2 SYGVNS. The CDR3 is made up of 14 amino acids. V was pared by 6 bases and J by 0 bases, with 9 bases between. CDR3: CASRPQDSNQPQHF. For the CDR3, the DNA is TGTGCCAGCAGACCTCAGGATAGCAATCAGCCCCAGCATTTT.

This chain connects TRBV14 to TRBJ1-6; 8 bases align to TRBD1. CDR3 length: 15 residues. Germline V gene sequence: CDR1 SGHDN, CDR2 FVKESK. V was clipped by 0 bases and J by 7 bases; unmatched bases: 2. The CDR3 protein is CASSQDRGRNSPLHF. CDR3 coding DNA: TGTGCCAGCAGCCAAGACAGGGGGCGGAATTCACCCCTCCACTTT. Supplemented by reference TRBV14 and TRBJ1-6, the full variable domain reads EAGVTQFPSHSVIEKGQTVTLRCDPISGHDNLYWYRRVMGKEIKFLLHFVKESKQDESGMPNNRFLAERTGGTYSTLKVQPAELEDSGVYFCASSQDRGRNSPLHFGNGTRLTVT.

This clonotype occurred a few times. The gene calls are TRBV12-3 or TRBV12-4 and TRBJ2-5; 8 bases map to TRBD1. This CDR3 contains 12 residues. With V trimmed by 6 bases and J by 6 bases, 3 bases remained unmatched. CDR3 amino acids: CASRRTGKTQYF. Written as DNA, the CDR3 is TGTGCCAGCAGACGGACAGGGAAGACCCAGTACTTC.

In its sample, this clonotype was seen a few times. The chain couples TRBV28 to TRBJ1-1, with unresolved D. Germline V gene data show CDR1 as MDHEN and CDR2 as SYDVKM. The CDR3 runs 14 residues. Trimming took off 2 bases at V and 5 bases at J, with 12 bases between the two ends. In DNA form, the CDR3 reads TGTGCCAGCAGTTTACGTTCTTGGAGGACTGAAGCTTTCTTT. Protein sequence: CASSLRSWRTEAFF.

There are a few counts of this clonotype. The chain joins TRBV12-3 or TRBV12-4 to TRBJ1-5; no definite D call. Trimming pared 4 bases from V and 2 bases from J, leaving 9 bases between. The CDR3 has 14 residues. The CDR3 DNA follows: TGTGCCAGCAGTTCAAACAAAGGCAATCAGCCCCAGCATTTT. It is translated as CASSSNKGNQPQHF.

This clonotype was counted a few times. The CDR3 DNA sequence: TGTGCCAGCAGCTTCAGCGGGGCCATCACAGATACGCAGTATTTT. Protein sequence: CASSFSGAITDTQYF. This sequence joins TRBV7-9 and TRBJ2-3; TRBD2 matches 7 bases. Germline CDR1 is SEHNR and CDR2 is FQNEAQ (reference sequence). The CDR3 is 15 residues long. V trimming: 3 bases; J trimming: 2 bases; junction bases outside the gene matches: 5. The full variable domain, completed using reference TRBV7-9 and TRBJ2-3, is DTGVSQNPRHKITKRGQNVTFRCDPISEHNRLYWYRQTLGQGPEFLTYFQNEAQLEKSRLLSDRFSAERPKGSFSTLEIQRTEQGDSAMYLCASSFSGAITDTQYFGPGTRLTVL.

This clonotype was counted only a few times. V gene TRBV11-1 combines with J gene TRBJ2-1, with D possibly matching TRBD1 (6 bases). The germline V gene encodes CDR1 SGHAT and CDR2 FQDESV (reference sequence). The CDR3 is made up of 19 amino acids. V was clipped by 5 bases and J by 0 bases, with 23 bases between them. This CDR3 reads CASSPRQVSDLSSYNEQFF. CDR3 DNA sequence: TGTGCCAGCAGCCCCCGACAGGTTTCCGACCTTAGCTCCTACAATGAGCAGTTCTTC.